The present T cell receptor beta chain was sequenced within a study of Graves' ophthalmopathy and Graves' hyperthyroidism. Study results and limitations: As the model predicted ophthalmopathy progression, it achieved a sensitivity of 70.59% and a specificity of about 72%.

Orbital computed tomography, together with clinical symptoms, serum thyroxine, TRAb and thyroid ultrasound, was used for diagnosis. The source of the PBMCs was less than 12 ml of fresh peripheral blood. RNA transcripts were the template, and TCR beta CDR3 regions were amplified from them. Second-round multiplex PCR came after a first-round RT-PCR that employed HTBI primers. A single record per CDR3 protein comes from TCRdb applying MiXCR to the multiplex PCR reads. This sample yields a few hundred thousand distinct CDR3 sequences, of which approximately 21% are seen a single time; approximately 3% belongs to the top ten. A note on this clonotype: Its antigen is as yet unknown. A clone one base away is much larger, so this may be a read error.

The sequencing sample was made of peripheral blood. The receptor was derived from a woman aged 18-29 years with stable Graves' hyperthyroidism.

CDR3 DNA sequence: TGTGCCATTACGAACGGGAGCGGGGACACCATATATTTT. Residues: CAITNGSGDTIYF. The gene calls are TRBV10-3 and TRBJ1-3, with no clear D. This CDR3 is 13 amino acids long. Trimming shortened V by 9 bases and J by 8 bases, and 17 bases separated the two germline ends. Germline V gene data show CDR1 as ENHRY and CDR2 as SYGVKD.